This TCR beta chain was recorded in a study of blood T cell repertoires in COVID-19. Study background: Samples of COVID-19 (acute and convalescent) were obtained from the United States, Italy and Spain. PBMCs, B-cell-depleted T cells, or T cells provided the cDNA or gDNA that made up the material.

CDR3 length equals 14 residues. V was shortened by 2 bases and J by 5 bases, with 11 bases between the two germline ends. In germline, CDR1 is LGHNA, CDR2 YNFKEQ. Authors' processing steps: Estimation of nucleated cell counts relied on the amplification of reference gene primers. TCRdb keeps only in-frame clones here, not all; method: immunoSEQ multiplex PCR. V and J calls and clone size are given by that table; D and trimming were obtained from the DNA. The data show roughly 330,000 clones, 87% seen once. Patients of the Seattle cohort, enrolled during active infection, were followed longitudinally. This clonotype was obtained from a man aged 30-40 years with COVID-19, enrolled during active disease. The chain is built from TRBV4-2 and TRBJ2-3, with D uncertain. Input material: peripheral blood. In DNA form, the CDR3 reads TGTGCCAGCAGCCAACAGGTTTATGGAGATACGCAGTATTTT. It specifies CASSQQVYGDTQYF.